A selection of T cell receptor beta chains follows, all from one sample in a study of Ad26.COV2.S vaccination and SARS-CoV-2 variants. TCRdb's table, derived via immunoSEQ multiplex PCR, lists solely in-frame clones and lacks some. Of a few hundred thousand clones listed, about 90% are singletons. The specimen was peripheral blood, collected in a trial of Ad26.COV2.S vaccine versus placebo. The source of these receptors is a person between 18 and 65 years old who received the Ad26.COV2.S COVID-19 vaccine or a placebo. Each CDR3 is given with its conserved first and last residue. A D gene is named only where the DNA matches it firmly. The listing skips clone size in some rows; elsewhere it reads once, few, many or a size class.

clone_size	v_call	j_call	d_call	cdr3_nt	cdr3_aa
NA	TRBV5-4	TRBJ1-4	NA	TGTGCCAGCAGCCAAGAACGTACTAATGAAAAACTGTTTTTT	CASSQERTNEKLFF
NA	TRBV5-3	TRBJ2-7	TRBD1	TGTGCCAGAAGGGCCCGGACAGGGGAGTGCTACGAGCAGTACTTC	CARRARTGECYEQYF
NA	TRBV5-4	TRBJ2-3	NA	TGTGCCAGCAGCCCCGGCGGGACAGGCACAGATACGCAGTATTTT	CASSPGGTGTDTQYF
NA	TRBV3-1/TRBV3-2	TRBJ2-4	NA	TGTGCCAGCAGCCAACTGTCAGTGGCTAAAAACATTCAGTACTTC	CASSQLSVAKNIQYF
NA	TRBV10-3	TRBJ2-1	TRBD2	TGTGCCATCAGGGGGGGACTAGCGTACAATGAGCAGTTCTTC	CAIRGGLAYNEQFF
NA	TRBV6-6	TRBJ2-6	NA	TGTGCCAGCAGTTCTTCTGGGGCCAACGTCCTGACTTTC	CASSSSGANVLTF
NA	TRBV27	TRBJ1-2	NA	TGTGCCAGCGGGACACCCTATGGCTACACCTTC	CASGTPYGYTF
NA	TRBV28	TRBJ2-3	NA	TGTGCCAGCAGTGGGGGAATGTCAGCTCGGGGTTTT	CASSGGMSARGF
NA	TRBV5-6	TRBJ2-5	TRBD1	TGTGCCAGCAGCTTGGACGACAGGGGGCGGGAAGAGACCCAGTACTTC	CASSLDDRGREETQYF
once	TRBV18	TRBJ1-2	NA	TGTGCCAGCTCACCTCGGAACTATGGCTACACCTTC	CASSPRNYGYTF
NA	TRBV27	TRBJ1-6	NA	TGTGCCAGCAGTTTAGAGGGGTTCAATTCACCCCTCCACTTT	CASSLEGFNSPLHF
NA	TRBV27	TRBJ2-7	NA	TGTGCCAGTCCCACCCGGACAGCCCCCTACGAGCAGTACTTC	CASPTRTAPYEQYF
NA	TRBV12-3/TRBV12-4	TRBJ1-4	NA	TGTGCCAGCAGCCCCCGGCGTGATGAAAAACTGTTTTTT	CASSPRRDEKLFF
NA	TRBV28	TRBJ1-2	NA	TGTGCCAGCAGTTTTACGGGGTATGGCTACACCTTC	CASSFTGYGYTF
NA	TRBV4-1	TRBJ2-7	NA	TGCGCCAGCAGCCAAAATAGTAACTACGAGCAGTACTTC	CASSQNSNYEQYF
NA	TRBV27	TRBJ1-1	NA	TGTGCCAGCAGCTCTCCCTCTGGGACTTTCTTT	CASSSPSGTFF
NA	TRBV5-1	TRBJ2-1	NA	TGCGCCAGCAGCCCGGGACGGGTCAATGAGCAGTTCTTC	CASSPGRVNEQFF
NA	TRBV15	TRBJ2-7	TRBD2	TGTGCCACCAGCAGAGATTCGCTAGCGGGAGTTTACGAGCAGTACTTC	CATSRDSLAGVYEQYF